This T cell receptor (beta chain) is drawn from a study of blood T cell repertoires in COVID-19. Background on the study: Sample material is recorded as cDNA or gDNA derived from T cells, B-cell-depleted T cells, or PBMCs.

Trimming cost V 4 bases and J 3 bases; bases outside gene matches: 3. Germline assignment: CDR1 SGDLS and CDR2 YYNGEE. CDR3 length equals 13 residues. Enrollment of patients from Seattle took place during active infection, with longitudinal follow-up. Original data processing: Amplification from reference gene primers served as the basis for estimated nucleated cell counts. The repertoire was sequenced with immunoSEQ multiplex PCR; TCRdb's copy has only in-frame clones and lacks some. From that table come the V and J calls and clone size; the DNA was used to work out D and trimming. The sample carries fewer than 700,000 clones, around 90% recorded once.

The sample was peripheral blood. This sequence was found in a woman aged 45 to 65 with COVID-19, enrolled during active disease. The chain employs TRBV9 and TRBJ1-2, with 7 bases identical to TRBD1. CDR3 sequence reads: CASSPGTDYGYTF. DNA of the CDR3: TGTGCCAGCAGCCCTGGGACAGACTATGGCTACACCTTC. Filled out from reference TRBV9 and TRBJ1-2, the complete variable domain reads DSGVTQTPKHLITATGQRVTLRCSPRSGDLSVYWYQQSLDQGLQFLIQYYNGEERAKGNILERFSAQQFPDLHSELNLSSLELGDSALYFCASSPGTDYGYTFGSGTRLTVV.